The 30 T cell receptor beta chains reported below all come from one sample, sequenced in a study of CD8+ T cells in alopecia areata. Extraction and reverse transcription of RNA yielded cDNA as the sequencing template. Libraries were prepared by immunoSEQ multiplex PCR; TCRdb keeps only in-frame clonotypes and omits some of them. This sample comprises around 110,000 clones, none seen once only. The specimen was lesional skin. The receptors come from a C3H/HeJ mouse with alopecia areata. Strain haplotype at MHC: H2-k.

Details on this clone: Gene names and germline match the mouse. The observed sequence ends 4 residues before the CDR3 terminus, with the missing tail filled in from the germline J gene. The V call is TRBV1, the J call TRBJ2-5; 8 nucleotides match TRBD2. The germline gives CDR1 NSQYPW, CDR2 LRSPGD (reference sequence). The CDR3 has 15 residues. The sequenced CDR3 bases are TGCACCTGCAGTGCAGATCCTGGGGGGATGGAC. This gives the protein CTCSADPGGMD. The whole CDR3 reads CTCSADPGGMDTQYF.

A few counts support this clone. Mouse germline and gene names are used. The sequenced fragment ends 4 residues before the CDR3 boundary, so the rest is inferred from the germline J gene. This chain links TRBV29 with TRBJ2-1, with TRBD1 matching 9 bases. The CDR3 is 14 residues long. Germline CDR1 is MSHET and CDR2 is SYDVDS. The sequenced part of the CDR3 DNA is TGTGCTAGCAGTCCCGGGACAGGGAGAGCT. Its translation: CASSPGTGRA. The entire CDR3 protein is CASSPGTGRAEQFF.

About this clone: Gene names refer to mouse genes. The observed sequence ends 4 residues before the CDR3 terminus, with the missing tail filled in from the germline J gene. The V gene is TRBV13-3, the J gene TRBJ2-2; D is unresolved. CDR3 length: 15 residues. The germline V gene has CDR1 NNHDY and CDR2 SYVADS. V was pared by 0 bases and J by 1 base, with 7 bases between. The CDR3 sequence: CASSDGDKNTGQLYF. CDR3 bases read: TGTGCCAGCAGTGATGGTGACAAAAACACCGGG.

This clone was counted a few times. The germline and genes are mouse ones. The read stops 4 residues short of the end of the CDR3; the missing end is completed from the germline J gene. The rearrangement joins TRBV19 to TRBJ2-7; tentative D call: TRBD2 (6 bases). This CDR3 is 13 amino acids long. The germline CDR1 and CDR2 sequences are FNHDT and SITEND (reference sequence). The DNA read from the CDR3 is TGTGCCAGCAGTCCCCACTGGGAATAT. Protein sequence: CASSPHWEY. In full, the CDR3 is CASSPHWEYEQYF. The whole variable domain, remainder taken from reference TRBV19 and TRBJ2-7, is GGIITQTPKFLIGQEGQKLTLKCQQNFNHDTMYWYRQDSGKGLRLIYYSITENDLQKGDLSEGYDASREKKSSFSLTVTSAQKNEMAVFLCASSPHWEYEQYFGPGTRLTVL.

This clone was counted between two and nine times. Gene names follow the mouse nomenclature. The DNA ends 4 residues before the CDR3 does, and the rest of the CDR3 is filled in from the germline J gene. The rearrangement uses TRBV14 and TRBJ2-3, with 12 bases matching TRBD1. This CDR3 is built from 16 residues. Germline V CDR1 and CDR2: SGHDT, FRDEAV. CDR3 in amino acids: CASSLRDRGQEETLYF. The DNA read from the CDR3 is TGTGCCAGCAGTTTGAGGGACAGGGGGCAAGAAGAA. Full variable domain (outside the CDR3, taken from reference TRBV14 and TRBJ2-3): EAGVTQSPRYAVLQEGQAVSFWCDPISGHDTLYWYQQPRDQGPQLLVYFRDEAVIDNSQLPSDRFSAVRPKGTNSTLKIQSAKQGDTATYLCASSLRDRGQEETLYFGSGTRLTVL.

This clone was seen a few times. Any gene name here is a mouse gene name. The read ends 4 residues shy of where the CDR3 ends; the end is completed using the germline J gene. J is TRBJ1-1 and V is TRBV1, with D tentatively TRBD1 (6 bases). Trimming took 0 bases from V and 3 from J, leaving 11 bases between them. The CDR3 runs 15 residues. Germline values: CDR1 NSQYPW, CDR2 LRSPGD (reference sequence). This CDR3 reads CTCSADRDKDTEVFF. CDR3 DNA (partial): TGCACCTGCAGTGCAGACCGGGACAAGGACACA.

This clone was counted between two and nine times. Gene names and germline refer to mouse. The CDR3 end is not reached by the read, which stops 4 residues before it; the germline J gene fills it in. V gene TRBV17 combines with J gene TRBJ1-1; possible D gene TRBD1, 6 bases. The CDR3 is 15 amino acids. Germline V gene data show CDR1 as MNHDT and CDR2 as YYDKIL. Trimming pared 3 bases from V and 0 bases from J, leaving 11 bases between. Partial CDR3 DNA: TGTGCTAGCAGTAGCCTACAGGGTTCAAACACA. This codes for CASSSLQGSNT. The entire CDR3 sequence reads CASSSLQGSNTEVFF.

Regarding this clone: Gene names are the mouse ones. The read terminates 4 residues ahead of where the CDR3 ends, so the germline J gene completes it. The rearrangement uses TRBV1 and TRBJ1-1; TRBD1 matches at 10 bases. J was trimmed by 4 bases and V by 2 bases; bases with no gene match: 7. Germline CDR1 NSQYPW, CDR2 LRSPGD (reference sequence). The CDR3 has 16 residues. CDR3 sequence reads: CTCSASGTGAGTEVFF. The DNA read from the CDR3 is TGCACCTGCAGTGCATCCGGGACAGGGGCGGGCACA.

This clone turned up a few times. Gene labels here are mouse ones. The read stops 4 residues short of the end of the CDR3; the missing end is completed from the germline J gene. V gene TRBV1 combines with J gene TRBJ2-5; 8 nucleotides match TRBD1. Germline assignment: CDR1 NSQYPW and CDR2 LRSPGD (reference sequence). V shed 3 bases and J 2 bases; nucleotides not matched to a gene: 4. The CDR3 length is 15 residues. CDR3 residues: CTCSARDRIQDTQYF. The CDR3 DNA, read in part, is TGCACCTGCAGTGCTCGGGACAGGATCCAAGAC.

In the case of this clone: Mouse gene names and germline throughout. Coverage ceases 4 residues before the CDR3 finishes, and the germline J gene fills in the end. The chain carries TRBV12-2 and TRBJ2-3; weak D call: TRBD1 (6 bases). V was pared by 1 base and J by 0 bases, with 7 bases between. The CDR3 sequence is 14 residues long. CDR1 and CDR2 (germline): SGHLS, HYDKME. CDR3 bases read: TGTGCCAGCTCTCTGGGACATAGTGCAGAA. This translates into CASSLGHSAE. In full, the CDR3 is CASSLGHSAETLYF.

This clone was seen a handful of times. Mouse names are used for the genes. The read finishes 4 residues shy of the CDR3 end, and the germline J gene is used to complete it. The chain has TRBV1 and TRBJ2-3, with 10 bases fitting TRBD2. Germline CDR1 and CDR2: NSQYPW and LRSPGD (reference sequence). The CDR3 has 16 amino acids. Trimming at V came to 1 base and at J to 3 bases, leaving 4 bases not matched to a gene. Incomplete CDR3 DNA: TGCACCTGCAGTGCAGCTGGGGGGGCGGAGGCAGAA. This encodes CTCSAAGGAEAE. The full CDR3 protein is CTCSAAGGAEAETLYF. Using reference TRBV1 and TRBJ2-3 for the parts outside the CDR3, the full variable domain is VTLLEQNPRWRLVPRGQAVNLRCILKNSQYPWMSWYQQDLQKQLQWLFTLRSPGDKEVKSLPGADYLATRVTDTELRLQVANMSQGRTLYCTCSAAGGAEAETLYFGSGTRLTVL.

This clone was recorded a few times. The gene names here belong to mouse. The read comes to an end 4 residues before the CDR3 does, leaving the germline J gene to fill in the end. The rearrangement uses TRBV13-3 and TRBJ2-7; 7 positions agree with TRBD2. From germline, CDR1 is NNHDY and CDR2 SYVADS. The V and J ends lost 1 base and 0 bases, in that order; junction bases with no gene match: 7. CDR3 length: 16 amino acids. CDR3 residues: CASSDPGLASSYEQYF. CDR3 DNA (partial): TGTGCCAGCAGTGATCCCGGACTGGCAAGCTCCTAT.

The table lists this clone with many counts. The germline and genes are mouse ones. The read stops 4 residues short of the end of the CDR3; the missing end is completed from the germline J gene. The chain links TRBV13-3 to TRBJ2-3; TRBD1 aligns across 10 bases. Germline V lookup: CDR1 NNHDY, CDR2 SYVADS. V gave up 5 bases and J gave up 2 bases; unmatched junction bases: 11. This CDR3 comprises 17 residues. The CDR3 DNA, read in part, is TGTGCCAGCAGAGATTCTGACAGGGGGCGAAATGCAGAA. Translating it yields CASRDSDRGRNAE. The entire CDR3 protein reads CASRDSDRGRNAETLYF.

In regard to this clone: The genes are named according to mouse. The read is 4 residues too short to cover the CDR3 end, so that end is filled in from the germline J gene. The rearrangement links TRBV1 to TRBJ2-7; D is perhaps TRBD1 (5 bases). CDR1 and CDR2 from the germline V gene are NSQYPW and LRSPGD (reference sequence). The CDR3 is 12 residues long. CDR3: CTCRAGQYEQYF. CDR3 DNA (partial): TGCACCTGCAGAGCTGGACAATAT. The variable domain in full, with the rest retrieved from reference TRBV1 and TRBJ2-7, is VTLLEQNPRWRLVPRGQAVNLRCILKNSQYPWMSWYQQDLQKQLQWLFTLRSPGDKEVKSLPGADYLATRVTDTELRLQVANMSQGRTLYCTCRAGQYEQYFGPGTRLTVL.

A remark on this clone: Mouse names are used for the genes. The read is 4 residues too short to cover the CDR3 end, so that end is filled in from the germline J gene. The chain uses TRBV17 and TRBJ2-5; 7 nucleotides agree with TRBD2. The CDR3 is 15 amino acids. Germline V gene lookup returns CDR1 MNHDT and CDR2 YYDKIL. After removal of 5 bases from V and 0 bases from J, the junction contained 5 bases not matched to a gene. Partial CDR3 DNA: TGTGCTAGCAGTCTCCGACTGGGTAACCAAGAC. Its protein product is CASSLRLGNQD. The full CDR3 is CASSLRLGNQDTQYF.

This clone was counted at least ten times. The gene symbols are mouse symbols. The CDR3 end is not reached by the read, which stops 4 residues before it; the germline J gene fills it in. This sequence joins TRBV13-3 and TRBJ2-7; tentative D call: TRBD2 (6 bases). CDR3 length: 13 residues. Germline V lookup: CDR1 NNHDY, CDR2 SYVADS. Deletions cut 2 bases from V and 3 bases from J, with 9 bases between. The CDR3 reads CASSDTGSYEQYF. The CDR3 bases that were read are TGTGCCAGCAGTGACACTGGGAGCTAT.

Comment on this clone: Gene and germline names: mouse. The CDR3 end is not reached by the read, which stops 4 residues before it; the germline J gene fills it in. The chain has TRBV1 and TRBJ2-1, with 7 bases aligning to TRBD1. Germline CDR1 NSQYPW, CDR2 LRSPGD (reference sequence). The V and J ends lost 6 bases and 1 base, in that order; junction bases with no gene match: 6. The CDR3 is 15 amino acids. The CDR3 region is CTCRLGTANYAEQFF. The covered CDR3 bases are TGCACCTGCAGACTAGGGACAGCCAACTATGCT.

A remark on this clone: Each gene name is a mouse one. The CDR3 end is not reached by the read, which stops 4 residues before it; the germline J gene fills it in. The V gene is TRBV13-3, the J gene TRBJ2-5, with D unresolved. Germline CDR1 and CDR2: NNHDY and SYVADS. The ends were cut back, 1 base at V and 1 base at J, with 7 bases in the middle. The CDR3 is made up of 14 amino acids. This CDR3 reads CASSDITDQDTQYF. CDR3 bases read: TGTGCCAGCAGTGATATAACAGACCAAGAC.

Concerning this clone: At residue 12, the translated DNA and the protein in TCRdb do not agree; the protein given here is derived from the DNA. Gene names and germline match the mouse. Read data end 3 residues before the CDR3 end; the end is taken from the germline J gene. The chain is built from TRBV13-3 and TRBJ1-3; D call uncertain. The germline CDR1 and CDR2 sequences are NNHDY and SYVADS. V lost 6 bases, J lost 0 bases, and 13 bases lay in between. This CDR3 comprises 15 residues. The sequenced CDR3 bases are TGTGCCAGCACCCCTCAAACAGATTCTGGAAATACG. The encoded protein is CASTPQTDSGNT. The entire CDR3 is CASTPQTDSGNTLYF.

Points on this clone: Mouse gene names and germline throughout. The missing CDR3 end, 4 residues past where the read stops, is filled in from the germline J gene. This chain joins TRBV1 and TRBJ1-2; 8 nucleotides agree with TRBD1. Per germline, CDR1 NSQYPW and CDR2 LRSPGD (reference sequence). After removal of 0 bases from V and 4 bases from J, the junction contained 4 bases not matched to a gene. The CDR3 is 15 residues long. The CDR3 DNA, read in part, is TGCACCTGCAGTGCAGATAACAGGGGGTTCTCC. Its translation is CTCSADNRGFS. The complete CDR3 reads CTCSADNRGFSDYTF.

This clone was picked up many times. Gene names and germline match the mouse. CDR3 bases read: TGTGCCAGCAGTGATGACTGGGGGGGCCTCTAT. The encoded protein is CASSDDWGGLY. The full CDR3 protein is CASSDDWGGLYEQYF. The chain uses TRBV13-3 and TRBJ2-7; 11 bases are a match to TRBD2. The CDR3 end lies 4 residues beyond the end of the read and is filled in from the germline J gene. Germline V gives CDR1 NNHDY, CDR2 SYVADS. The CDR3 is 15 amino acids. J gave up 3 bases and V 0 bases, and 2 bases lay outside the gene matches.

This clone occurred a few times. Gene names are mouse gene names. From the germline J gene comes the end of the CDR3, since the read stops 4 residues before it. The rearrangement links TRBV5 to TRBJ2-4; 8 nucleotides align to TRBD2. Germline loops: CDR1 LGHNA, CDR2 YNLKQL (reference sequence). Trimming removed 1 base from V and 0 bases from J; junction bases left unmatched: 3. CDR3 length equals 16 residues. Partial CDR3 DNA: TGTGCCAGCAGCCAAGGGACTGGGAGGAGTCAAAAC. This codes for CASSQGTGRSQN. The entire CDR3 protein reads CASSQGTGRSQNTLYF.

For this clone: Genes and germline come from the mouse. The CDR3 goes on 4 residues after the read ends, and that part is filled in from the germline J gene. The rearrangement links TRBV14 to TRBJ2-1, with 8 bases that match TRBD2. This CDR3 contains 14 residues. Trimming removed 2 bases from V and 4 bases from J; junction bases left unmatched: 2. Germline values: CDR1 SGHDT, CDR2 FRDEAV. The DNA read from the CDR3 is TGTGCCAGCAGTTTAGCTGGGGGGTATGCT. The encoded protein is CASSLAGGYA. The complete CDR3 protein is CASSLAGGYAEQFF.

In its sample, this clone was seen a few times. Here the gene names and germline are mouse. The observed sequence ends 4 residues before the CDR3 terminus, with the missing tail filled in from the germline J gene. The chain employs TRBV1 and TRBJ1-4, with a possible D match to TRBD1 (5 bases). Germline V gene data show CDR1 as NSQYPW and CDR2 as LRSPGD (reference sequence). The CDR3 is made up of 15 amino acids. The germline V and J ends were trimmed by 4 bases and 4 bases, with 13 bases remaining between them. CDR3 amino acids: CTCSEQERGNERLFF. The CDR3 DNA, read in part, is TGCACCTGCAGTGAACAGGAAAGAGGCAACGAA. The variable domain in full, with the rest retrieved from reference TRBV1 and TRBJ1-4, is VTLLEQNPRWRLVPRGQAVNLRCILKNSQYPWMSWYQQDLQKQLQWLFTLRSPGDKEVKSLPGADYLATRVTDTELRLQVANMSQGRTLYCTCSEQERGNERLFFGHGTKLSVL.

This clone was observed a handful of times. At residue 12, the DNA translation does not agree with TCRdb's protein; the protein displayed here is the one encoded by the DNA. Gene names are the mouse ones. With the read ending 3 residues before the CDR3 end, the germline J gene is used to fill in that end. The chain recombines TRBV13-1 with TRBJ1-6; 10 bases are a match to TRBD1. TRBJ1-6 is designated an ORF whose function remains uncertain. Germline V lookup: CDR1 NSHNY, CDR2 SYGAGN. The length of the CDR3 is 15 residues. The trim removed 3 bases at V and 5 bases at J, leaving 2 bases unmatched. The CDR3 region is CASSGQGADNSPLYF. The DNA read from the CDR3 is TGTGCCAGCAGTGGACAGGGGGCTGATAATTCGCCC.

This clone was counted a few times. Gene names are the mouse ones. The sequenced part of the CDR3 DNA is TGCACCTGCAGTGGGGGACAGGCCCTTCAAGAC. Translation gives CTCSGGQALQD. The whole CDR3 reads CTCSGGQALQDTQYF. The chain recombines TRBV1 with TRBJ2-5; 8 nucleotides agree with TRBD1. Sequencing ends 4 residues short of the CDR3 end; the germline J gene provides the rest. This CDR3 spans 15 amino acids. J gave up 3 bases and V 4 bases, and 6 bases lay outside the gene matches. In germline, CDR1 is NSQYPW, CDR2 LRSPGD (reference sequence).

Comments on this clone: Germline and genes: mouse. The read ends 4 residues early relative to the CDR3; the germline J gene fills the gap. The V and J genes are TRBV13-3 and TRBJ2-1; 10 nucleotides agree with TRBD1. The CDR3 is 15 residues long. J was trimmed by 3 bases and V by 3 bases; bases with no gene match: 3. Germline CDR1 and CDR2: NNHDY and SYVADS. CDR3 region: CASSGGQGIYAEQFF. The CDR3 DNA, read in part, is TGTGCCAGCAGTGGGGGACAGGGGATCTATGCT.

At least ten counts were recorded for this clone. Gene names are the mouse ones. Read coverage stops 4 residues before the CDR3 terminus; the germline J gene supplies the remainder. V is TRBV17 and J is TRBJ2-3; 8 bases align to TRBD1. CDR1 and CDR2 (germline): MNHDT, YYDKIL. The ends lost 1 base at V and 1 base at J; junction bases unmatched: 4. This CDR3 has 16 amino acids. CDR3 sequence reads: CASSRGTGKGAETLYF. Partial CDR3 DNA: TGTGCTAGCAGTAGAGGGACAGGGAAAGGTGCAGAA.

This clone was recorded a few times. Here the gene names and germline are mouse. The read ends 4 residues before the CDR3 terminus; that terminus is restored from the germline J gene. This chain connects TRBV13-3 to TRBJ1-1; the D gene is possibly TRBD1 (5 bases). The germline CDR1 and CDR2 sequences are NNHDY and SYVADS. The CDR3 consists of 15 residues. The V and J ends lost 1 base and 0 bases respectively, with 10 bases between them. The CDR3: CASSDPGGANTEVFF. The CDR3 bases that were read are TGTGCCAGCAGTGATCCGGGGGGGGCAAACACA.

Turning to this clone: Gene names and germline refer to mouse. The CDR3 end falls 4 residues outside the read, so it is completed with the germline J gene. This chain connects TRBV31 to TRBJ2-3, with a weak D call TRBD2 (7 bases). Germline V gene sequence: CDR1 GKSSPN, CDR2 SITVG. V shed 3 bases and J shed 0 bases, with 13 bases lying between them. The CDR3 extends over 15 amino acids. The CDR3 loop reads CAWSGGGVSAETLYF. CDR3 DNA, as far as it was read: TGTGCCTGGAGCGGAGGGGGGGTTAGTGCAGAA.